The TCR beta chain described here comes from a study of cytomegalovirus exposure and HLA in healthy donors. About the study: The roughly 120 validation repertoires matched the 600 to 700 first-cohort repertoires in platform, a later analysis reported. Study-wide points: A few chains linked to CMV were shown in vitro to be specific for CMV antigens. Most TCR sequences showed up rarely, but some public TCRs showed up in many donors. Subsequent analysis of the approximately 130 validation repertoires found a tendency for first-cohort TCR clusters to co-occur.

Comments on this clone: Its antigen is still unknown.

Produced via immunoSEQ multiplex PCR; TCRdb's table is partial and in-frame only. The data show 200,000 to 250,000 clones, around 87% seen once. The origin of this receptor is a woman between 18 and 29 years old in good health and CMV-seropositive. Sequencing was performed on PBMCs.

The DNA of the CDR3 is TGTGCCAGCAGCGGTCGCGGGAGTAACATTCAGTACTTC. As protein: CASSGRGSNIQYF. The rearrangement joins TRBV7-3 to TRBJ2-4, with 7 bases identical to TRBD2. The CDR3 has 13 residues. Germline CDR1 SGHTA, CDR2 FQGTGA. The ends lost 5 bases at V and 7 bases at J; junction bases unmatched: 5.